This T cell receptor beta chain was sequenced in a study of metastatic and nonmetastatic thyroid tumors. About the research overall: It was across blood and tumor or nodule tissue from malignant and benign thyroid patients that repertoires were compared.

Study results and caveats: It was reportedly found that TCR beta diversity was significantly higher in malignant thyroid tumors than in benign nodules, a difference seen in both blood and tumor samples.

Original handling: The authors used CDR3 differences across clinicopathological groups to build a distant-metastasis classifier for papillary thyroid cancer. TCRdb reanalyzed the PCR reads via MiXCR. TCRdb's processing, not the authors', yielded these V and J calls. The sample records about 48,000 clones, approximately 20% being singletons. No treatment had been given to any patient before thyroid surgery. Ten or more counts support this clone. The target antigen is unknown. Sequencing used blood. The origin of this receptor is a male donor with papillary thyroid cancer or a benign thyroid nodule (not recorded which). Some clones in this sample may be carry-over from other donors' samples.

The CDR3 DNA reads TGTGCCAGCAGTCGCCGGGACAGGGAGGAGCAGTACTTC. This codes for CASSRRDREEQYF. J is TRBJ2-7 and V is TRBV28; 9 bases map to TRBD1. Trimming took 5 bases from V and 7 from J; bases not matched to a gene: 6. CDR1 and CDR2 (germline): MDHEN, SYDVKM. The CDR3 is made up of 13 amino acids.